This T cell receptor (beta chain) stems from a study of immune evolution from preneoplasia to lung adenocarcinoma. Study findings and constraints: Clonality was highest in normal lung, lower in later-stage lesions apparently. Top clone frequencies peaked in normal lung, apparently declining through invasive adenocarcinoma.

Patients had resection in Japan or China between 2014 and 2017. H&E slides confirmed each diagnosis, reviewed by two pathologists independently. Assay: immunoSEQ multiplex PCR; the TCRdb copy retains only in-frame clones and omits some. The sample shows thousands of clones, around 72% of them seen only once. With regard to this clone: Its antigen remains unidentified.

Germline V gives CDR1 SGHNT, CDR2 YENEEA. V gave up 5 bases and J gave up 2 bases, with 13 bases separating them. The CDR3 length is 15 residues. This sequence originates from a donor of 70 years or more with lung adenocarcinoma. The chain is built from TRBV11-3 and TRBJ1-5; possible D gene TRBD1, 5 bases. Sequencing used FFPE adjacent normal lung tissue. DNA of the CDR3: TGTGCCAGCAGCCGACGTAGGGGTGGCAATCAGCCCCAGCATTTT. It is translated as CASSRRRGGNQPQHF.